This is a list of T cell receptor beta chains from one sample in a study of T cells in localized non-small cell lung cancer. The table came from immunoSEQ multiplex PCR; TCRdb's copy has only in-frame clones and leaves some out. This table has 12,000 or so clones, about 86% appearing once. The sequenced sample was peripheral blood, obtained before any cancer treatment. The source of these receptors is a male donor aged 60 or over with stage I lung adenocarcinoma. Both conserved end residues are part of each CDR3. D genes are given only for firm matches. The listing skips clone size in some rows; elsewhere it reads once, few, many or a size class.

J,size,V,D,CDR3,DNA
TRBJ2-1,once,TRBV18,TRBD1,CASSPPTYGTGYNEQFF,TGTGCCAGCTCACCACCCACGTACGGGACAGGTTACAATGAGCAGTTCTTC
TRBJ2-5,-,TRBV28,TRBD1,CASSPGQARKETQYF,TGTGCCAGCAGTCCCGGACAGGCGAGGAAAGAGACCCAGTACTTC
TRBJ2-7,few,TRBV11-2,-,CASSPGQYSGEQYF,TGTGCCAGCAGCCCAGGACAGTATTCCGGCGAGCAGTACTTC
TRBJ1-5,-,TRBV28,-,CASSFGVRGNSNQPQHF,TGTGCCAGCAGTTTCGGAGTTCGGGGGAATAGCAATCAGCCCCAGCATTTT
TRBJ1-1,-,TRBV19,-,CASSINRVNTEAFF,TGTGCCAGTAGTATTAACAGGGTGAACACTGAAGCTTTCTTT
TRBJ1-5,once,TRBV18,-,CASSREAGTNSNQPQHF,TGTGCCAGCTCACGAGAGGCCGGGACAAATAGCAATCAGCCCCAGCATTTT
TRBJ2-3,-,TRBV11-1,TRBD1,CASSSRQGFSDTQYF,TGTGCCAGCAGCTCCCGACAGGGATTTTCAGATACGCAGTATTTT
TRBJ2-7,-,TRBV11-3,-,CASSLDGYKQYF,TGTGCCAGCAGCTTAGACGGGTACAAGCAGTACTTC
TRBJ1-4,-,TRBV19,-,CASSDTGFRTNEKLFF,TGTGCCAGTAGCGATACAGGGTTCCGCACTAATGAAAAACTGTTTTTT
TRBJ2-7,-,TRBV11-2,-,CASSLEGWEPPYEQYF,TGTGCCAGCAGCTTAGAAGGTTGGGAACCCCCCTACGAGCAGTACTTC
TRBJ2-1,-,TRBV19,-,CASIAAPGKGGEQFF,TGTGCCAGTATCGCGGCCCCGGGAAAGGGGGGTGAGCAGTTCTTC
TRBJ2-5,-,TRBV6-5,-,CASSETVQETQYF,TGTGCCAGCAGTGAGACTGTGCAAGAGACCCAGTACTTC
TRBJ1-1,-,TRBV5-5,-,CASHRVLGTEAFF,TGTGCCAGCCATAGGGTTTTGGGCACTGAAGCTTTCTTT
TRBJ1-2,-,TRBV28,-,CASSPGQDYRGYTF,TGTGCCAGCAGTCCGGGACAAGACTATAGAGGCTACACCTTC
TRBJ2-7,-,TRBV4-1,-,CASSQLSRVEQYF,TGCGCCAGCAGCCAACTGAGCAGGGTCGAGCAGTACTTC
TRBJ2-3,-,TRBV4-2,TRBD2,CASSQVPSSGRAFSTDTQYF,TGTGCCAGCAGCCAAGTTCCCTCTAGCGGGAGGGCCTTCTCCACAGATACGCAGTATTTT
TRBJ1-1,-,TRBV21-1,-,CASSILTGWNTEAFF,TGTGCCAGCAGCATACTGACAGGGTGGAACACTGAAGCTTTCTTT
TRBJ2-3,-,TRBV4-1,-,CASSQDMAGSAVDTQYF,TGCGCCAGCAGCCAAGATATGGCCGGGAGCGCGGTAGATACGCAGTATTTT
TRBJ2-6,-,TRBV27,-,CASERSYSGANVLTF,TGTGCCAGCGAGCGGTCCTACTCTGGGGCCAACGTCCTGACTTTC
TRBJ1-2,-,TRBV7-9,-,CASSPTGTNYGYTF,TGTGCCAGCAGCCCAACAGGGACTAACTATGGCTACACCTTC
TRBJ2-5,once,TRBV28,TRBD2,CASSLTSGGQETQYF,TGTGCCAGCAGTTTAACTAGCGGGGGCCAAGAGACCCAGTACTTC
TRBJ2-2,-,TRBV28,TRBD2,CASSLTTSGRTGGELFF,TGTGCCAGCAGCCTTACGACTAGCGGGAGAACTGGCGGGGAGCTGTTTTTT